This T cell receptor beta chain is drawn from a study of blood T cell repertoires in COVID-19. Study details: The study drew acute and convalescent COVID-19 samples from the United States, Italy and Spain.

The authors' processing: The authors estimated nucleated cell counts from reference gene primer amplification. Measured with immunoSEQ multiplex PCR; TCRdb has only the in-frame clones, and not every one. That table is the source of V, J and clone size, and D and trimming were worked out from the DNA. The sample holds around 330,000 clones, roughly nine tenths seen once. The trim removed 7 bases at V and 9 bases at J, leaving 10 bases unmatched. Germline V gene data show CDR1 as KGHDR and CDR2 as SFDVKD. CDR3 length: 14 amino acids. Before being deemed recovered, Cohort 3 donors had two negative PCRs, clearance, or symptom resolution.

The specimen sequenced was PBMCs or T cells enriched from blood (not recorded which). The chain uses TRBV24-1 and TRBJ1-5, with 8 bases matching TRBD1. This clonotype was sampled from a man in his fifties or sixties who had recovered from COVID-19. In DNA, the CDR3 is TGTGCCACCAGCCTGACAGGGGCAGTAGGGCCCCAGCATTTT. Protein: CATSLTGAVGPQHF.